This T cell receptor beta chain emerged from a study of cytomegalovirus exposure and HLA in healthy donors (dated by TCRdb to between 2016 and 2019). A note on the overall study: According to an earlier analysis of a few hundred of the donors, about 190 million T cells yielded 117 million unique TCR beta sequences and about 280 Gb of sequence data. An early release that covered around 590 HLA-typed donors contained around 330 gigabases of sequencing data and tens of millions of unique TCR sequences. Of the approximately 370 genotyped donors, approximately 81% were placed in the genetic ancestry cluster associated with self-reported Caucasian donors. The study was designed to test whether signatures of past pathogen exposure could be identified by cataloging public T cell receptors. The T cell repertoires of about 700 subjects were profiled by immunosequencing and related to cytomegalovirus serostatus. In addition to the first cohort of roughly 700 subjects, a separate validation cohort of approximately 130 different subjects was used. The study combined high-throughput TCR immunosequencing, statistical association of individual TCRs with disease status, and machine learning to predict cytomegalovirus infection status. A later analysis re-examined previously published TCR beta repertoires from around 670 donors and added high-resolution HLA genotyping to investigate patterns of TCR occurrence. In the later analysis, no new phenotypic data were used to find candidate immune exposures; instead, reliance was placed on TCR beta sequences and their occurrence across donors. To decide whether each TCR beta V gene segment behaved as functional or pseudogenic, an earlier analysis of fewer than 750 of the donors relied on high-throughput TCR beta sequencing. Donor age, sex, ethnicity and CMV serostatus were collected together with the repertoire data. A later genetic analysis used genome-wide SNP genotypes for about three fifths of the roughly 700 donors, treating that subset as a discovery cohort. All discovery cohort repertoires had been generated on a single sequencing platform. Class I and class II HLA loci were covered by the typing at four-digit resolution. The number of donors typed differed by locus, with about 629-640 for A, B, C, DRB1 and DQB1, roughly 520 for DQA1, nearly 610 for DPA1, and roughly 450 for DPB1. Because of strong linkage in the cohort, roughly 5 DR-DQ haplotypes were treated as single units for association and clustering. On average, around 240,000 unique TCR beta nucleotide sequences were sequenced per donor among some 430 genotyped donors of the cohort, with approximately 18% of those sequences being non-productive.

This clone was found a few times. There is no known antigen for this receptor. No qualities accompany the bases; no much larger clone lies one base away. In total, roughly 670 healthy bone marrow donors made up the cohort. All cohort members were sampled while nominally healthy, although unrecorded immune exposures were likely present. The donor was CMV seropositive and was included in the group of 290 or so seropositive cohort members. A peripheral blood sample was collected from each donor, and TCR beta sequencing was performed on peripheral blood mononuclear cells. The Qiagen DNeasy Blood Extraction Kit was used to extract genomic DNA from the blood cell samples. Including cysteine and phenylalanine, the CDR3 has 14 amino acids. Only the CDR3 DNA is retained, 42 bases long and in frame from the first base. Cut back by 5 bases and 4 bases, the V and J ends lie 15 bases apart. The germline V gene encodes CDR1 LNHDA and CDR2 SQIVND (reference sequence).

On the study overall, not on this receptor specifically: According to a later genetic analysis, donors in an Asian-associated ancestry cluster had fewer N-insertions in productive TCRs than the roughly 700-donor mean. In both the original and validation cohorts, the classifier was reported to diagnose cytomegalovirus status with high specificity and sensitivity. An association between a missense DCLRE1C variant and V-gene and J-gene trimming of TCR beta chains was found in a later genetic analysis and replicated in an independent cohort. A further reported finding was that TCR beta sequences accurately predicted the HLA-A and HLA-B alleles for most subjects in the first cohort. For the cohort, immune exposure information was limited to CMV serostatus. Correlated functional status among segregating V segments might be attributable to linkage disequilibrium, but an unknown experimental factor could not be ruled out. Compared with equally common non-associated chains, HLA-associated TCR beta chains in a later analysis were more clonally expanded and had lower generation probabilities. In a later analysis, about 17,000 TCR beta sequences were associated with specific HLA alleles at a false discovery rate of 0.05. In vitro tests confirmed that three of the cytomegalovirus-associated TCR beta chains recognize cytomegalovirus antigens. This cohort had only TCR beta chains sequenced, and the lack of alpha or paired-chain data limited which features could be detected. The 87-base-pair reads could not distinguish some IMGT-functional V segments, including TRBV6-2 and TRBV6-3, so those segments were excluded. Most TCR sequences were seen in very few donors, while some public TCRs were found in many individuals. According to the authors, the approach could potentially be generalized to other disease states and immunological phenotypes. Because counts were too low, seventeen rarely observed V segments, including chromosome 9 orphons, were excluded from the earlier analysis of about 500 of the donors. The sequencing pipeline was judged likely to have produced a cluster of highly shared sequence variants as a technical artifact. The study listed approximately 160 TCR beta chains as associated with cytomegalovirus. According to a later analysis, TCR association rates differed among HLA loci, with DRB1 alleles showing the most associated TCRs and HLA-C alleles showing the fewest. Because HLA typing was missing for some donors at each locus, association tests included only the typed subset. Presence/absence analyses assumed roughly uniform sequencing depth across donors, an assumption that may not hold. An earlier analysis of some 590 of the donors showed that most TCR beta V segments appeared in productive rearrangements either about 90% or about 30% of the time, which broadly matched IMGT annotations. According to a later analysis, parvovirus B19, influenza, CMV and Epstein-Barr virus appeared linked to several top co-occurrence clusters. Assigning TCR associations to individual alleles was difficult when HLA alleles, especially DR and DQ, strongly co-occurred. According to a later analysis, most CMV-associated TCR beta chains appeared to be HLA-restricted, and the HLA associations seemed to be driven largely by CMV exposure.

Receptors were amplified or captured by the immunoSEQ multiplex PCR assay. For the multiplex PCR, a mixture combining 60 forward primers for TCR Vbeta segments and 13 reverse primers for TCR Jbeta segments was used. Amplification of the CDR3 region of rearranged TCR beta genes was performed with a multiplex PCR assay on genomic DNA. The amplified TCR beta libraries were sequenced on the Illumina HiSeq System as 87-base-pair reads. Per the source publication's procedure: A later analysis counted about 80 million unique TCR beta chains across the 550 to 700 repertoires, and some 12 million of these chains were shared by at least two donors. Raw reads were error-corrected and collapsed into unique sequences by a nearest-neighbor algorithm in which closely related sequences were merged to remove PCR and sequencing errors. V, D and J gene segments were assigned by aligning CDR3 sequences to IMGT reference sequences. For a sequence to be retained, a match of at least six nucleotides was required to both a V gene segment and a J gene segment. Rearrangements were classified as productive when the CDR3 lacked stop codons and remained in frame with V and J, and all other rearrangements were classified as non-productive. Following IMGT convention, CDR3 was defined as the stretch from the second conserved V-encoded cysteine up to the conserved J-encoded phenylalanine. Sequences without an unambiguous match to a single V gene segment were excluded from the earlier analysis of 450 to 650 of the donors. In an earlier analysis of 500 to 750 of the donors, V segments were called functional above 56.7% productive rearrangements and were called segregating when the between-donor standard deviation exceeded 5%. A statistical classification framework was developed to diagnose cytomegalovirus status using the catalog of TCR beta chain sequences. A later analysis assigned V and J genes by comparing TCR nucleotide sequences with IMGT/GENE-DB human TR gene sequences. The TCRdist pipeline was used in a later analysis to assign CDR3 sequences and most-parsimonious VDJ recombination scenarios. In a later analysis, each TCR beta chain was defined by its CDR3 amino acid sequence together with its V-gene family, and reads lacking a unique V-gene family were excluded. To address suspected cross-contamination and a sequencing artifact, a later analysis removed roughly 580 highly shared, low-generation-probability nucleotide sequences. In a later analysis, a clonal expansion index was calculated for each public chain from normalized within-repertoire ranks of inferred template counts. In a later analysis, generation probabilities were computed using a VDJ recombination model fitted to out-of-frame rearrangements, and the results were checked against IGoR. A later analysis scored TCR-TCR, TCR-HLA and TCR-CMV co-occurrence with hypergeometric tests, applying a repertoire-size bias correction to TCR pairs. To estimate false discovery rates, a later analysis permuted the HLA or CMV assignments 20 times. A later analysis grouped co-occurring TCRs with DBSCAN, adding TCRdist sequence similarity when clustering within HLA-allele-positive subsets. Repertoires with fewer than 30,000 or more than 120,000 public chains were left out of co-occurrence clustering, as were a handful of repertoires with anomalous nucleotide sharing. In its TCRdb copy, this immuneACCESS table keeps in-frame sequences only and misses some clones. Where compared with another copy, unresolved V genes explain less than half of these, and the others have no known cause. The D gene and trimming were derived from the DNA, and the V and J assignments and clone size from that table. This sample is represented by approximately 190,000 clones; roughly 76% of them were singletons. 6.3% of the sample goes to the ten largest clones.

The receptor comes from a man aged 35 to 55 in good health and CMV-seropositive. Sequenced material: PBMCs. The chain employs TRBV19 and TRBJ2-7; a weak D assignment points to TRBD2 (5 bases agree). Here the CDR3 is given as CASSEKTGYYEQYF. The DNA sequence reads TGTGCCAGTAGTGAGAAGACGGGATATTACGAGCAGTACTTC.